This record concerns one TCR beta chain sequence. Its antigen is still unknown. 13 Jbeta primers and 60 Vbeta primers were used for the PCR. The method was immunoSEQ multiplex PCR; TCRdb's version includes in-frame clones alone and lacks a portion of them. The sample has 140,000 or so clones; the top ten hold approximately 1%. This specimen belongs to a study of cytomegalovirus exposure and HLA in healthy donors. Findings of the study overall: Segments of the TCR beta V type were, in most cases, productive about 90% or about 30% of the time in an earlier analysis. There were reportedly fewer N-insertions in an Asian-associated ancestry cluster than the roughly 670-donor mean, in a later analysis.

The ends were cut back, 5 bases at V and 4 bases at J, with 17 bases in the middle. CDR1 is LNHDA, CDR2 SQIVND, per germline (reference sequence). This CDR3 has 15 amino acids. What was sequenced was PBMCs. This clonotype was obtained from a male donor in good health and CMV-seronegative. The V call is TRBV19, the J call TRBJ1-2; D perhaps matches TRBD1 (6 bases). The CDR3 here is CASSYGVQGGYGYTF. CDR3 DNA sequence: TGTGCCAGTAGTTACGGAGTACAGGGTGGCTATGGCTACACCTTC.